The entry below describes one T cell receptor (beta chain). What antigen it recognizes has not been identified. There are no base qualities to consult, and no much larger clone falls within one base. Peripheral blood CD8+ and CD4+ T cells from healthy donors, Susac syndrome patients and multiple sclerosis patients were profiled using high-throughput TCR beta sequencing. The Susac syndrome patients fulfilled recently defined diagnostic criteria for either definite or probable disease. Bulk CD8+ and CD4+ T cells were purified by magnetic negative isolation, whereas CD8+ TEMRA cells were enriched by FACS. Blood was collected in EDTA tubes and processed within 24 hours, with PBMCs isolated through density gradient centrifugation. PBMCs intended for TCR sequencing were cryopreserved in liquid nitrogen and thawed later in a water bath at 37 degrees C. The sorted or isolated CD4+, CD8+ and CD8+ TEMRA cells had a purity of 90% or higher.

This sample is part of a study of CD8 T cells in Susac syndrome (dated by TCRdb to the late 2010s). Describing the broader study: Among the sequenced Susac syndrome patients, over five had clinically active disease and under ten were in clinical remission. Whether CD8+ T cell activation and differentiation in Susac syndrome was antigen driven was tested using repertoire sequencing. The study compared CD8+ T cell repertoire clonality among roughly eleven healthy donors, around 14 Susac syndrome patients and fewer than 19 multiple sclerosis patients. At blood withdrawal, Susac syndrome patients were either therapy-naive, taking corticosteroids (in some cases with IVIg as well), or taking IVIg alone. The study at large found these results: Clonal expansion was seen in Susac syndrome CD8+ repertoires, peaking in CD8+ TEMRA cells and being greater in clinically active patients than in remitting ones. Sixteen Susac-specific public clones were identified in the total CD8+ repertoire, and roughly five Susac-specific public clones were identified in the CD8+ TEMRA repertoire. The study acknowledged that relatively few individuals were included in the TCR sequencing and HLA analysis.

The CDR1 and CDR2 encoded by the germline V gene (reference sequence) are DFQATT and SNEGSKA. Inclusive of the bounding cysteine and phenylalanine, the CDR3 is 14 residues long. This entry keeps only the CDR3 DNA: 42 bases, framed from base 1. V was cut back by 6 bases and J by 0 bases, leaving a gap of 12 bases between them. RNA was extracted using the RNeasy kit, and roughly 0.45 to 1 ug of the RNA was reverse transcribed with random hexamers. The immunoSEQ multiplex PCR assay, which covers 54 Vbeta and 13 Jbeta segments, was used to amplify TCR beta CDR3 regions. PCR amplification bias was corrected by using a synthetic template baseline for primer optimization and computational correction. Per the authors' processing: Reads were annotated to V, D and J genes per IMGT and analyzed with immunoSEQ Analyzer, keeping only productive sequences. To calculate clonality, Shannon entropy was normalized by log2 of the number of productive unique sequences and then subtracted from one. For each patient and control, public and private clones were evaluated within the 100 most prevalent clones. Susac-specific clones were defined as absent from healthy and MS cohorts, about 1,100 published viral clones and other ImmuneACCESS disease sequences. TCRdb's own reprocessing of the public reads used fastp at Q25 and MiXCR and kept productive beta chains. Rows matching on CDR3 protein sequence are summarized as one entry with the most common DNA and genes. Clone size and V and J calls follow TCRdb, not the original study. The sample records 80,000 or so distinct CDR3 sequences, roughly 95% of which are singletons. Approximately 0.49% of the sample is taken by the ten largest.

The receptor's source is a human donor with Susac syndrome. Sequenced material: CD8+ T cells from PBMCs. The rearranged segments are TRBV20-1 and TRBJ1-3, and perhaps TRBD1 as D gene, on 6 matching bases. The CDR3 has the sequence CSAMPQGSGNTIYF. The bases read TGCAGTGCAATGCCACAGGGCTCTGGAAACACCATATATTTT.